The T cell receptor (beta chain) under discussion was sequenced for a study of control samples from healthy donors and cancer patients. TCRdb's table, derived via immunoSEQ multiplex PCR, lists solely in-frame clones and lacks some. The profile shows some 250,000 clones, over 70% of them singletons. CDR1 and CDR2 from the germline V gene are SGHNT and YYREEE (reference sequence). V was clipped by 3 bases and J by 4 bases, with 13 bases between them. This CDR3 has 14 amino acids. The TCR sequence derives from a woman aged 55-70 years with lung cancer. Sequencing input: PBMCs. The chain links TRBV5-4 to TRBJ1-2; weak D call: TRBD1 (5 bases). Here the CDR3 reads CASSSGTETYGYTF. In nucleotides, the CDR3 is TGTGCCAGCAGCTCCGGGACTGAGACCTATGGCTACACCTTC.